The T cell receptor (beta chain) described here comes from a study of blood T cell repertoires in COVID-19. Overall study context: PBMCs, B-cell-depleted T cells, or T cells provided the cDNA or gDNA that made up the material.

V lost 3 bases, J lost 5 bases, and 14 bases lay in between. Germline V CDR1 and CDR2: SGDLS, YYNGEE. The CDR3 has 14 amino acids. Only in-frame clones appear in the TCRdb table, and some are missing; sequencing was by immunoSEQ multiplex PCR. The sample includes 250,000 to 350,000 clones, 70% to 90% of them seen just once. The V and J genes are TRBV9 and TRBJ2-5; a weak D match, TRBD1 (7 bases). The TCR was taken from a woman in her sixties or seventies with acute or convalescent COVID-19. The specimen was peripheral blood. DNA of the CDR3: TGTGCCAGCAGCGCCCCTGCAGGGGGGGAGACCCAGTACTTC. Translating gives CASSAPAGGETQYF.